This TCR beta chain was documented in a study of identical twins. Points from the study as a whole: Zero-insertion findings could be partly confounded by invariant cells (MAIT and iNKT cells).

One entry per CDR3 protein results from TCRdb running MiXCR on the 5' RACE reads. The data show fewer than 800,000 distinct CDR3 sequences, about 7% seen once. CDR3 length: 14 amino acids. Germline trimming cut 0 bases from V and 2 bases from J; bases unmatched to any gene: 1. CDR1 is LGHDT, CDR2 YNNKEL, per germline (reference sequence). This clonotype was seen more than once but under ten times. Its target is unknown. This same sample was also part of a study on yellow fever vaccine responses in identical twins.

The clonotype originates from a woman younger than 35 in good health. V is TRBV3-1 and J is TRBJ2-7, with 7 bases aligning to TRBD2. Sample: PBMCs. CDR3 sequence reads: CASSQEGLPYEQYF. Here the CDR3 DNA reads TGTGCCAGCAGCCAAGAGGGACTACCCTACGAGCAGTACTTC.